This TCR beta chain was identified during a study of blood T cell repertoires in COVID-19 (dated by TCRdb to about 2020). Regarding the study in general: Samples from collaborators originated in the United States, Italy and Spain and spanned both the acute and convalescent phases of COVID-19. Deeply sampled blood TCRbeta repertoires from subjects exposed to, actively infected with, or recovered from COVID-19 were included in the dataset. A de-identified subject ID, COVID-19 status, age in years and sex were almost always included in the sample metadata. The repertoires were released in a freely available public database intended as a resource for research on the immune response to SARS-CoV-2. Samples came from the ongoing ImmuneRACE study (first 160 participants) plus 1,254 subjects from 6 global collaborators. The prospective study material was composed of cDNA or gDNA derived from T cells, B-cell-depleted T cells, or PBMCs. HLA class I and class II types, where available, came from metadata supplied by the sample provider rather than from assay-based typing. Overall study results and their limits: The quantity of clinical and demographic metadata differed by source and by participant and was supplied without curation.

Samples from volunteer blood donors who had recovered from COVID-19 were contributed by a second Seattle source. The collaborating institutions used their own protocols to collect whole blood in K2EDTA tubes. For TCRbeta analysis, collaborators shipped samples in one of three forms: frozen whole blood, isolated PBMCs, or DNA extracted from either of those sample types. TCRbeta CDR3 regions were amplified from genomic DNA by means of the immunoSEQ Assay, a bias-controlled multiplex PCR. Processing in the source paper ran as follows. The number of nucleated cells in each sample was estimated from the amplification of reference gene primers within the assay. Sequence reads were collapsed and filtered to measure the absolute abundance of every unique TCRbeta CDR3 rearrangement. For each sample, productive Simpson clonality was calculated as the square root of Simpson's diversity index over productive rearrangements. In TCRdb, the immuneACCESS table is reduced to in-frame sequences with V and J assigned. These tables do not hold every clone; where another copy was compared, an unresolved V gene accounts for under half, and the others remain unexplained. V, J and clone size were drawn from that table, and D and trimming were deduced from the DNA. In this sample the table shows roughly 150,000 clones, more than 70% of which occur a single time. Together, the top ten hold approximately 18% of the sample.

This clone was seen once. The clone's antigen remains unknown. Per-base quality was not reported, and no clone a single base away is much larger than it. According to the germline V gene, CDR1 reads SGHVS and CDR2 reads FNYEAQ. The junction shows trimming of 5 bases on V and 0 bases on J, plus 16 bases between the germline ends. From cysteine to phenylalanine, the CDR3 is 16 amino acids long. Kept here is only the CDR3 DNA, which spans 48 bases and is read in frame from base 1. The chain is encoded by TRBV7-6 joined to TRBJ1-1; no D gene can be assigned with confidence. This TCR was sampled from a woman aged 70-85 years who had recovered from COVID-19. The sample comprised peripheral blood. The nucleotide sequence is given as TGTGCCAGCAGCCCCCCCCGGAGAGCCTTGAACACTGAAGCTTTCTTT. The encoded protein is CASSPPRRALNTEAFF. With the rest looked up from the reference TRBV7-6 and TRBJ1-1 genes rather than sequenced, the full variable domain is GAGVSQSPRYKVTKRGQDVALRCDPISGHVSLYWYRQALGQGPEFLTYFNYEAQQDKSGLPNDRFSAERPEGSISTLTIQRTEQRDSAMYRCASSPPRRALNTEAFFGQGTRLTVV.